The 10 T cell receptor beta chains presented below share a single source sample, sequenced in a study of blood T cell repertoires in COVID-19. Clones were sequenced by immunoSEQ multiplex PCR, and TCRdb holds only the in-frame ones, with some missing. The sample carries around 67,000 clones, around 90% recorded once. The specimen was peripheral blood. The receptors originated from a woman aged 80 or over with active or convalescent COVID-19.

This clone was observed a single time. V usage is TRBV6-2 or TRBV6-3 and J usage is TRBJ2-7; 9 bases map to TRBD2. The V segment lost 3 bases and the J segment 0 bases; nucleotides outside the gene matches: 9. The CDR3 runs to 17 residues. Germline values: CDR1 MNHEY, CDR2 SVGEGT. DNA of the CDR3: TGTGCCAGCAGTTATGCAGGAGCGGGGGGCAGCTCCTACGAGCAGTACTTC. The encoded protein is CASSYAGAGGSSYEQYF.

The chain joins TRBV5-1 to TRBJ2-7; D ambiguous. The CDR3 extends over 13 amino acids. CDR1 and CDR2 from the germline V gene are SGHRS and YFSETQ. Trimming cost V 5 bases and J 0 bases, with 9 bases left between them. CDR3 sequence: CASSNANSYEQYF. The CDR3 coding sequence is TGCGCCAGCAGTAATGCGAACTCCTACGAGCAGTACTTC.

The chain uses TRBV7-2 and TRBJ2-1, with TRBD2 matching over 9 bases. The CDR3 length is 15 residues. Losses at the gene ends were 3 bases for V and 5 bases for J; bases not matched to a gene: 5. Germline CDR1 and CDR2: SGHTA and FQGNSA. The CDR3 region has the DNA TGTGCCAGCAGCTTGGGGACTAGCCTAAACAATGAGCAGTTCTTC. It encodes CASSLGTSLNNEQFF.

The rearrangement links TRBV7-9 to TRBJ1-4; 7 bases line up with TRBD1. Germline assignment: CDR1 SEHNR and CDR2 FQNEAQ (reference sequence). The CDR3 consists of 15 residues. The ends lost 10 bases at V and 7 bases at J; junction bases unmatched: 15. The CDR3 sequence is CATTFNRGRGEKLFF. In DNA, the CDR3 is TGTGCCACCACCTTCAACAGGGGCCGCGGTGAAAAACTGTTTTTT.

This chain joins TRBV5-4 and TRBJ1-6, with D unresolved. The V and J ends lost 1 base and 5 bases respectively, with 7 bases between them. Germline CDR1 reads SGHNT; CDR2 reads YYREEE (reference sequence). The CDR3 is 14 residues long. CDR3 in DNA: TGTGCCAGCAGCTTGAACAGTAATAATTCACCCCTCCACTTT. Translation: CASSLNSNNSPLHF.

This clone was seen only once. This chain links TRBV5-1 with TRBJ1-4, with D uncertain. Germline CDR1 is SGHRS and CDR2 is YFSETQ. The V end lost 0 bases, the J end lost 4 bases, and 13 bases lay between the germline ends. This CDR3 contains 16 residues. The CDR3 here is CASSLGHAIVNEKLFF. CDR3 nucleotides: TGCGCCAGCAGCTTGGGCCACGCGATTGTTAATGAAAAACTGTTTTTT. Based on the CDR3 plus reference TRBV5-1 and TRBJ1-4, the full variable domain is KAGVTQTPRYLIKTRGQQVTLSCSPISGHRSVSWYQQTPGQGLQFLFEYFSETQRNKGNFPGRFSGRQFSNSRSEMNVSTLELGDSALYLCASSLGHAIVNEKLFFGSGTQLSVL.

The gene calls are TRBV6-2 or TRBV6-3 and TRBJ2-2; TRBD2 agrees at 10 bases. Trimming took 5 bases from V and 2 from J; bases not matched to a gene: 8. The CDR3 spans 17 residues. The germline CDR1 and CDR2 sequences are MNHEY and SVGEGT. The CDR3 is CASSPLSGRANTGELFF. CDR3 bases: TGTGCCAGCAGTCCCCTAAGCGGGAGGGCCAACACCGGGGAGCTGTTTTTT.

The rearrangement links TRBV11-3 to TRBJ1-2; 7 nucleotides match TRBD1. CDR1 is SGHNT and CDR2 is YENEEA in the germline V gene. The CDR3 is made up of 14 amino acids. V shed 5 bases and J 1 base; nucleotides not matched to a gene: 4. For the CDR3, the DNA is TGTGCCAGCAGCCGGGACAGCCTTAACTATGGCTACACCTTC. The encoded protein is CASSRDSLNYGYTF.

V is TRBV6-5 and J is TRBJ2-7; 7 bases match TRBD2. The germline V gene encodes CDR1 MNHEY and CDR2 SVGAGI. The V and J ends lost 6 bases and 4 bases, in that order; junction bases with no gene match: 12. The CDR3 sequence is 15 residues long. The CDR3 protein is CASSQREGSMYEQYF. DNA of the CDR3: TGTGCCAGCAGCCAAAGGGAGGGGTCGATGTACGAGCAGTACTTC.

This chain connects TRBV29-1 to TRBJ1-6; 8 bases align to TRBD1. Germline lookup yields CDR1 SQVTM and CDR2 ANQGSEA. The ends lost 7 bases at V and 7 bases at J; junction bases unmatched: 12. The CDR3 has 15 amino acids. For the CDR3, the DNA is TGCAGCGCATTCAGGGGGCACAATGGAAATTCACCCCTCCACTTT. Translating gives CSAFRGHNGNSPLHF. Together with reference TRBV29-1 and TRBJ1-6, the CDR3 gives the full variable domain: SAVISQKPSRDICQRGTSLTIQCQVDSQVTMMFWYRQQPGQSLTLIATANQGSEATYESGFVIDKFPISRPNLTFSTLTVSNMSPEDSSIYLCSAFRGHNGNSPLHFGNGTRLTVT.